This TCR beta chain was found in a study of T cells in Graves' hyperthyroidism and ophthalmopathy. Many counts were recorded for this clonotype. Template material for amplifying TCR beta CDR3 regions consisted of RNA transcripts. The primer set for the first-round RT-PCR of the TCR CDR3 was HTBI. TCRdb used MiXCR to reprocess the multiplex PCR reads, holding one entry per CDR3 protein. The sample yields some 320,000 distinct CDR3 sequences, about an eighth seen once. V gave up 2 bases and J gave up 2 bases, with 12 bases separating them. Germline values: CDR1 MGHDK, CDR2 SYGVNS. CDR3 length: 15 residues. This sample holds PBMCs from 8.5 to 10 ml fresh peripheral blood.

Sample: blood. The receptor was derived from a woman in her 40s with Graves' ophthalmopathy. The chain links TRBV25-1 to TRBJ1-2; D might be TRBD1 (5 bases). CDR3 coding DNA: TGTGCCAGCAGTGAAGGGGGAACAGGAAACTATGGCTACACCTTC. Translation: CASSEGGTGNYGYTF.